Presented here are 10 T cell receptor beta chains from one specimen sequenced in a study of blood T cell repertoires in COVID-19. Data came from immunoSEQ multiplex PCR; TCRdb stores just in-frame clones and leaves some out. There are fewer than 250,000 clones in the sample; roughly nine tenths occur only once, and approximately 1.6% lies in the top ten. The material sequenced was peripheral blood. Receptors originate from a man aged 65-85 years with acute or convalescent COVID-19.

The chain links TRBV11-2 to TRBJ2-3; possibly TRBD2 for D (5 bases). V was trimmed by 1 base and J by 13 bases, leaving 18 bases between them. Germline V gene lookup returns CDR1 SGHAT and CDR2 FQNNGV. This CDR3 region has 14 residues. The CDR3 spells CASSLALSRTEEYF. CDR3 sequence (DNA): TGTGCCAGCAGCTTAGCATTGAGTCGGACTGAAGAGTATTTT.

This chain connects TRBV19 to TRBJ2-1; D unclear. The CDR3 is made up of 14 amino acids. The germline V gene encodes CDR1 LNHDA and CDR2 SQIVND (reference sequence). The ends were cut back, 3 bases at V and 2 bases at J, with 8 bases in the middle. CDR3 loop: CASSIGQPYNEQFF. Here the CDR3 DNA reads TGTGCCAGTAGTATTGGGCAGCCCTACAATGAGCAGTTCTTC.

The chain links TRBV7-9 to TRBJ1-1; D is ambiguous. The CDR3 runs to 17 residues. Trimming removed 2 bases at V and 3 bases at J, with 19 bases between. Germline-derived CDR1 and CDR2 are SEHNR and FQNEAQ (reference sequence). The CDR3 bases are TGTGCCAGCAGCTTAAATTTCGTGGGAGGGTCAGACACTGAAGCTTTCTTT. Protein: CASSLNFVGGSDTEAFF.

This clone was seen more than once but under ten times. The chain combines TRBV11-2 with TRBJ2-3; a possible D gene is TRBD2 (6 bases). V lost 2 bases to trimming and J lost 2 bases, with 11 bases between them. The CDR3 loop spans 15 amino acids. Germline V gene sequence: CDR1 SGHAT, CDR2 FQNNGV. Here the CDR3 DNA reads TGTGCCAGCAGCTTACCGGGAGCCTACACAGATACGCAGTATTTT. It codes for CASSLPGAYTDTQYF.

The rearrangement joins TRBV5-1 to TRBJ2-5, with 8 bases lining up with TRBD2. The V gene's germline CDR1 is SGHRS and CDR2 YFSETQ. Unmatched junction bases numbered 9, after V lost 2 bases and J lost 3 bases. The CDR3 length is 16 residues. CDR3 sequence reads: CASSFRPSGGEETQYF. The CDR3 nucleotides are TGCGCCAGCAGCTTCCGACCATCGGGGGGGGAAGAGACCCAGTACTTC.

Regarding this clone: Within the sample, other DNA sequences also encode this same CDR3. The rearrangement uses TRBV9 and TRBJ2-1; 11 bases map to TRBD2. The CDR3 is 15 amino acids. Germline V gene lookup returns CDR1 SGDLS and CDR2 YYNGEE. The V and J ends lost 2 bases and 3 bases, in that order; junction bases with no gene match: 1. This CDR3 is CASSVGLADYNEQFF. The CDR3, as DNA: TGTGCCAGCAGCGTGGGACTAGCGGACTACAATGAGCAGTTCTTC.

CDR3 amino acids: CASSRGTGGSNQPQHF. In DNA, the CDR3 is TGTGCCAGCAGCCGGGGGACAGGGGGTTCCAATCAGCCCCAGCATTTT. The chain employs TRBV3-1 (or the pseudogene TRBV3-2) and TRBJ1-5; 11 nucleotides agree with TRBD1. In germline, CDR1 is LGHDT, CDR2 YNNKEL (reference sequence). The CDR3 loop spans 16 amino acids. The ends lost 4 bases at V and 3 bases at J; junction bases unmatched: 5.

In its sample, this clone was seen once. This chain links TRBV24-1 with TRBJ2-5; perhaps TRBD1 as D (6 bases). Germline CDR1 KGHDR, CDR2 SFDVKD. The CDR3 contains 13 residues. Trimming removed 5 bases from V and 5 bases from J, with 11 bases in between. As DNA, the CDR3 is TGTGCCACCAGTGGGGGGCCCCGGGAGACCCAGTACTTC. Its protein is CATSGGPRETQYF.

This chain joins TRBV6-5 and TRBJ1-1, with D unclear. The CDR3 covers 11 residues. Looked up from germline, CDR1 is MNHEY and CDR2 is SVGAGI. The germline V and J ends were trimmed by 5 bases and 8 bases, with 9 bases remaining between them. The CDR3 DNA follows: TGTGCCAGCAGTAACCGTCTAGAAGCTTTCTTT. It translates to CASSNRLEAFF.

V and J are TRBV11-1 and TRBJ1-2; D gene uncertain. Germline-derived CDR1 and CDR2 are SGHAT and FQDESV (reference sequence). V dropped 5 bases and J dropped 8 bases, with 12 bases sitting between them. The CDR3 covers 12 residues. The CDR3 reads CASSQEGIGYTF. The CDR3 region has the DNA TGTGCCAGCAGCCAGGAGGGTATCGGCTACACCTTC. Filled out from reference TRBV11-1 and TRBJ1-2, the complete variable domain reads EAEVAQSPRYKITEKSQAVAFWCDPISGHATLYWYRQILGQGPELLVQFQDESVVDDSQLPKDRFSAERLKGVDSTLKIQPAELGDSAMYLCASSQEGIGYTFGSGTRLTVV.